The present T cell receptor beta chain was sequenced within a study of blood T cell repertoires in COVID-19 (dated by TCRdb to about 2020). The study in broad terms: The collaborator samples originated in the United States, Italy and Spain and spanned the acute and convalescent phases of COVID-19. The prospective study material was composed of cDNA or gDNA derived from T cells, B-cell-depleted T cells, or PBMCs. Deeply sampled blood TCRbeta repertoires from subjects exposed to, actively infected with, or recovered from COVID-19 were included in the dataset. A freely available public database, intended as a resource for researchers studying the immune response to SARS-CoV-2, is where the repertoires were released. The samples were drawn from two sources: the first 160 participants of the ongoing ImmuneRACE study, and about 1,300 subjects contributed by 6 global collaborators. Sample metadata almost always included a de-identified subject ID, COVID-19 status, age in years and sex. Where available, HLA class I and class II types were obtained from metadata supplied by the sample provider rather than from assay-based typing. What the research found in general, with its limitations: The amount of clinical and demographic metadata varied by source and participant and was provided uncurated.

Whole blood was collected in K2EDTA tubes by collaborating institutions according to the institutions' own protocols. For TCRbeta analysis, collaborator samples were shipped as frozen whole blood, as isolated PBMCs, or as DNA extracted from either sample type. CDR1 SGHTA and CDR2 FQGNSA are derived from the germline V gene. The CDR3 holds 14 amino acids from the cysteine to the phenylalanine. Kept here is only the CDR3 DNA, which spans 42 bases and is read in frame from base 1. Trimming accounts for 5 bases at V and 2 bases at J, while the number of junction bases matched to no gene is 3. TCRbeta CDR3 regions were amplified from genomic DNA by means of the immunoSEQ Assay, a bias-controlled multiplex PCR. Concerning the study's data processing: The number of nucleated cells in each sample was estimated from the amplification of reference gene primers within the assay. To quantify the absolute abundance of each unique TCRbeta CDR3 rearrangement, sequence reads were collapsed and filtered. For each sample, productive Simpson clonality was calculated as the square root of Simpson's diversity index across productive rearrangements. What TCRdb holds here is the immuneACCESS table cut down to in-frame rearrangements. Part of the clones is not present; checked against another copy, under half of the missing clones reflect an unresolved V gene, and the others are unexplained. V and J calls and clone size are those listed in that table; D and trimming were worked out from the DNA. This sample lists 250,000 or so clones; around 86% were detected once. The top ten clones comprise about 8.6% of the sample.

Points on this clone: Its antigen is still unknown. Qualities for individual bases were not recorded, and no much larger clone is one base off.

The material sequenced was peripheral blood. This receptor was identified in a man aged 40-55 years with active or convalescent COVID-19. The sequence is built from TRBV7-2 and TRBJ2-3, with 8 bases aligning to TRBD2. The DNA sequence is as follows: TGTGCCAGCAGCCCAGCGGGAGCCACAGATACGCAGTATTTT. Its protein reads: CASSPAGATDTQYF. This CDR3, with the reference TRBV7-2 and TRBJ2-3 proteins standing in past its ends, gives the full variable domain GAGVSQSPSNKVTEKGKDVELRCDPISGHTALYWYRQSLGQGLEFLIYFQGNSAPDKSGLPSDRFSAERTGGSVSTLTIQRTQQEDSAVYLCASSPAGATDTQYFGPGTRLTVL.